A single sample gave rise to the 5 T cell receptor beta chains below, sequenced in a study of blood T cells in healthy people across ages. Sample-barcoded 5' priming and a J-beta primer mix drove a second PCR of about 7 to 11 cycles. TCRdb itself ran the 5' RACE reads through MiXCR, one entry per CDR3 protein. Among 780,000 or so distinct CDR3 sequences listed, roughly 50% were seen once. The sequencing input was blood. These receptor sequences come from a man aged 80 or over in good health.

The sample holds one count of this clonotype. This sequence joins TRBV19 and TRBJ1-5; D is ambiguous. V dropped 8 bases and J dropped 0 bases, with 11 bases sitting between them. The CDR3 covers 14 residues. Germline assignment: CDR1 LNHDA and CDR2 SQIVND (reference sequence). CDR3 sequence reads: CASRLDISNQPQHF. CDR3 coding DNA: TGTGCCAGTCGACTTGACATTAGCAATCAGCCCCAGCATTTT.

This clonotype was observed a handful of times. The J gene is TRBJ2-7, the V gene TRBV21-1; no DNA check was done on the table's D call, TRBD2. TRBV21-1 counts as a pseudogene. This CDR3 contains 13 residues. The CDR3 region has the DNA TGTGCCAGATGGGCCCTTTTGGGCTACGAGCAGTACTTC. As protein: CARWALLGYEQYF.

J is TRBJ2-4 and V is TRBV5-1; D may be TRBD2 (6 bases). The J call may be incorrect, as the DNA end agrees better with TRBJ2-7. Looked up from germline, CDR1 is SGHRS and CDR2 is YFSETQ. The CDR3 runs 14 residues. The CDR3 spells CASSLEGGKYEQYF. CDR3 in DNA: TGCGCCAGCAGCTTGGAGGGAGGTAAATACGAGCAGTACTTC.

The chain carries TRBV6-4 and TRBJ2-7; 10 nucleotides match TRBD1. The CDR3 is 16 amino acids. V shed 2 bases and J 2 bases; nucleotides not matched to a gene: 6. Germline loops: CDR1 MRHNA, CDR2 SNTAGT. The CDR3 nucleotides are TGTGCCAGCAGTGACCTGGACAGGGGGGAGACCTACGAGCAGTACTTC. Translated: CASSDLDRGETYEQYF.

This clonotype has a handful of counts. The rearrangement joins TRBV7-2 to TRBJ2-5; D call uncertain. The CDR3 extends over 14 amino acids. Per germline, CDR1 SGHTA and CDR2 FQGNSA. V lost 4 bases to trimming and J lost 5 bases, with 14 bases between them. In DNA, the CDR3 is TGTGCCAGCAGCTCTTCATACGGAGACGAGACCCAGTACTTC. Encoded protein: CASSSSYGDETQYF.